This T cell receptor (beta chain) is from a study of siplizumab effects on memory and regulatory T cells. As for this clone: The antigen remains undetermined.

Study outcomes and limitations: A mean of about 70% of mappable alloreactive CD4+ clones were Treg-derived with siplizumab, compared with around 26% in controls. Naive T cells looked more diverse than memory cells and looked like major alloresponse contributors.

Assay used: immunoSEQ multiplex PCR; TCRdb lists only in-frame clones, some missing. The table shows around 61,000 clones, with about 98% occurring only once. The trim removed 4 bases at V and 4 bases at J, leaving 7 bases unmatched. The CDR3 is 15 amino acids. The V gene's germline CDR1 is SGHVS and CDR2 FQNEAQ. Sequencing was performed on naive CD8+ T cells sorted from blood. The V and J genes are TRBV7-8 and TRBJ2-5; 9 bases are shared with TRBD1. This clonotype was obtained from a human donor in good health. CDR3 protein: CASSSATGGLETQYF. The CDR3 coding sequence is TGTGCCAGCAGCTCCGCTACAGGGGGCCTAGAGACCCAGTACTTC.